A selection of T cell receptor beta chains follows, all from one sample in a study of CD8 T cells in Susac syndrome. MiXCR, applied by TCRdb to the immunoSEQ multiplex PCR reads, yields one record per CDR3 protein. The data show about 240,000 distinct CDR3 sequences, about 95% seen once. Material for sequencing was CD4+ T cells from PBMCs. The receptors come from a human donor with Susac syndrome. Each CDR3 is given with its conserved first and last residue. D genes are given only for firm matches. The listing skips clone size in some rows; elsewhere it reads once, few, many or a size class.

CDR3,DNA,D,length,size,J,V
CSALAGGPGETQYF,TGCAGTGCTTTAGCGGGAGGGCCGGGGGAGACCCAGTACTTC,TRBD2,14,few,TRBJ2-5,TRBV20-1
CASSRERGGEKLFF,TGTGCCAGCTCGAGGGAACGAGGTGGGGAAAAACTGTTTTTT,.,14,.,TRBJ1-4,TRBV18
CASSAPWIYEQYF,TGTGCCAGCAGTGCTCCCTGGATTTACGAGCAGTACTTC,.,13,.,TRBJ2-7,TRBV25-1
CASGLMSGRETQYF,TGTGCTAGTGGTTTGATGTCGGGTCGAGAGACCCAGTACTTC,.,14,.,TRBJ2-5,TRBV12-5
CASRGGSYEQYF,TGTGCCAGCCGCGGGGGCTCCTACGAGCAGTACTTC,TRBD2,12,.,TRBJ2-7,TRBV25-1
CASSLVSNQPQHF,TGCGCCAGCAGCTTGGTTAGCAATCAGCCCCAGCATTTT,.,13,.,TRBJ1-5,TRBV5-1
CASSTSRDIQETQYF,TGTGCCAGCAGCACCAGCCGGGACATCCAAGAGACCCAGTACTTC,.,15,.,TRBJ2-5,TRBV11-3
CATSRDSGGGETQYF,TGTGCCACCAGCAGAGACTCGGGAGGTGGAGAGACCCAGTACTTC,TRBD2,15,.,TRBJ2-5,TRBV15
CSFYGASGKSSTDTQYF,TGCAGCTTCTACGGCGCTAGCGGTAAAAGCAGCACAGATACGCAGTATTTT,TRBD2,17,.,TRBJ2-3,TRBV29-1
CASSSNRGRGETQYF,TGTGCCAGCAGCTCCAACAGGGGGCGAGGGGAGACCCAGTACTTC,TRBD1,15,.,TRBJ2-5,TRBV7-9
CASSATGMGGELFF,TGTGCCAGCAGTGCAACAGGGATGGGCGGGGAGCTGTTTTTT,.,14,once,TRBJ2-2,TRBV6-1
CSAREGATNEKLFF,TGCAGTGCTAGAGAAGGGGCAACTAATGAAAAACTGTTTTTT,.,14,.,TRBJ1-4,TRBV20-1
CASRRTGGRNQPQHF,TGTGCCAGCAGACGGACAGGGGGCCGCAATCAGCCCCAGCATTTT,TRBD1,15,.,TRBJ1-5,TRBV28
CASRQTGSNTGELFF,TGTGCCAGCAGGCAGACAGGCTCCAACACCGGGGAGCTGTTTTTT,.,15,.,TRBJ2-2,TRBV28
CSVGQGGRGGSVYEQYF,TGCAGCGTTGGACAGGGGGGTCGGGGCGGGAGCGTCTACGAGCAGTACTTC,TRBD1,17,.,TRBJ2-7,TRBV29-1
CASIQGARSYEQYF,TGTGCCAGTATACAGGGGGCGCGTTCCTACGAGCAGTACTTC,TRBD1,14,.,TRBJ2-7,TRBV6-1
CASSFSALETQYF,TGTGCCAGCAGTTTTTCAGCGTTAGAGACCCAGTACTTC,.,13,.,TRBJ2-5,TRBV12-3/TRBV12-4
CASSLGHGYTF,TGTGCCAGCAGTTTAGGCCATGGCTACACCTTC,.,11,.,TRBJ1-2,TRBV28
CSVGRQRMNTEAFF,TGCAGCGTTGGGAGGCAGCGAATGAACACTGAAGCTTTCTTT,.,14,.,TRBJ1-1,TRBV29-1
CSARSMWEETQYF,TGCAGTGCTAGGTCCATGTGGGAGGAGACCCAGTACTTC,.,13,.,TRBJ2-5,TRBV20-1
CASSQEAGVRGYTF,TGTGCCAGCAGCCAAGAGGCAGGGGTTCGCGGCTACACCTTC,.,14,once,TRBJ1-2,TRBV14
CASSGGGSGGYGYTF,TGTGCCAGCAGCGGAGGAGGGTCGGGGGGCTATGGCTACACCTTC,.,15,once,TRBJ1-2,TRBV11-2
CSARALTGQGANGANVLTF,TGCAGTGCTAGAGCCTTGACGGGACAGGGGGCAAATGGGGCCAACGTCCTGACTTTC,TRBD1,19,once,TRBJ2-6,TRBV20-1
CAWSAGVTETQYF,TGTGCCTGGAGTGCTGGGGTTACGGAGACCCAGTACTTC,.,13,.,TRBJ2-5,TRBV30
CAISVNRLSSYNEQFF,TGTGCCATCAGTGTAAACAGATTGAGCTCCTACAATGAGCAGTTCTTC,.,16,.,TRBJ2-1,TRBV10-3
CASSLNRAGPVDNEQFF,TGCGCCAGCAGCTTGAATAGAGCGGGACCCGTTGACAATGAGCAGTTCTTC,TRBD2,17,.,TRBJ2-1,TRBV5-1
CASRVAGVHEQFF,TGTGCCAGCAGAGTAGCAGGGGTCCATGAGCAGTTCTTC,.,13,.,TRBJ2-1,TRBV6-5